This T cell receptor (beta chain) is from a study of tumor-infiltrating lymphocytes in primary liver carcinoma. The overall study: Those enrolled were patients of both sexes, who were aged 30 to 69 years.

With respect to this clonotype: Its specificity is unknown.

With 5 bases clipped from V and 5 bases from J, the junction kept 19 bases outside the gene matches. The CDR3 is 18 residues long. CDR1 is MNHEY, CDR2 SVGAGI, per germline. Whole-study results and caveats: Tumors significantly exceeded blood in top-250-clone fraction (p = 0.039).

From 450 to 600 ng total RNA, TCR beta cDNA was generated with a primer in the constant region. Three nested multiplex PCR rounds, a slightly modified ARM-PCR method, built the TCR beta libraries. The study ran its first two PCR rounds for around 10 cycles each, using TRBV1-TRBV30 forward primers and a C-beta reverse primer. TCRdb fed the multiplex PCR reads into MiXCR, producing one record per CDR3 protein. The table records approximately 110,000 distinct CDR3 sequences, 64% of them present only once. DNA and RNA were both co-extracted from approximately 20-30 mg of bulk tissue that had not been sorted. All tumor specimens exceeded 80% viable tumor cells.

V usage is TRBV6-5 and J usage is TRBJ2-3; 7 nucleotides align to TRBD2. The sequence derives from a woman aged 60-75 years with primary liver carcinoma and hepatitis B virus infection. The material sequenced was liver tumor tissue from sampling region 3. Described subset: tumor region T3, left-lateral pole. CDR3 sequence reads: CASSDRDYSGSYIDTQYF. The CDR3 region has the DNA TGTGCCAGCAGTGATCGAGATTATAGCGGGTCCTACATAGATACGCAGTATTTT.